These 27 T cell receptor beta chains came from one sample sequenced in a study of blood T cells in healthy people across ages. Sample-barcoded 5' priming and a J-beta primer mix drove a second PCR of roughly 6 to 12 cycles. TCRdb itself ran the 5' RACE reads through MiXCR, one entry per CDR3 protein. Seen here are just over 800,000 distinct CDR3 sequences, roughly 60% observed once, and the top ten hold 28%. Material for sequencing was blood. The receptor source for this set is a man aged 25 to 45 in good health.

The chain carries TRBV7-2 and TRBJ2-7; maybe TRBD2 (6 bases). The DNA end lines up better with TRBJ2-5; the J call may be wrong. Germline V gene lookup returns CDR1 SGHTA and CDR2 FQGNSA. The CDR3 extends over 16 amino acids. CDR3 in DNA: TGTGCCAGCAGCCGGCGGTACGGGGGTGTCGAAGAGACCCAGTACTTC. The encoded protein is CASSRRYGGVEETQYF.

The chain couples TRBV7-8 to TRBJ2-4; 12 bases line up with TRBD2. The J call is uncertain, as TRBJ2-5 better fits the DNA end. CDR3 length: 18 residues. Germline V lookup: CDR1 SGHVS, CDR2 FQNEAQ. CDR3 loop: CASSIQGLAGYPRETQYF. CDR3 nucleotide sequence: TGTGCCAGCAGCATCCAAGGACTAGCGGGGTACCCCAGAGAGACCCAGTACTTC.

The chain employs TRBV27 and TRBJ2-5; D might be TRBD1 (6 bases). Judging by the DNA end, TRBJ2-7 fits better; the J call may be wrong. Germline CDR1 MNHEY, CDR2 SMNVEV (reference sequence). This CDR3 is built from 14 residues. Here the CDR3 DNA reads TGTGCCAGCAGTCCCGGACAGAGCCTGTACGAGCAGTACTTC. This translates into CASSPGQSLYEQYF.

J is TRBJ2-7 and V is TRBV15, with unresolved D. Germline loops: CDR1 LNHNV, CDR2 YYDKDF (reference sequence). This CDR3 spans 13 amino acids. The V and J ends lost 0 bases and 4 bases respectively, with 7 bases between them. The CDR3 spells CATSRDLRYEQYF. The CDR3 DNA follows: TGTGCCACCAGCAGAGATCTCAGGTACGAGCAGTACTTC.

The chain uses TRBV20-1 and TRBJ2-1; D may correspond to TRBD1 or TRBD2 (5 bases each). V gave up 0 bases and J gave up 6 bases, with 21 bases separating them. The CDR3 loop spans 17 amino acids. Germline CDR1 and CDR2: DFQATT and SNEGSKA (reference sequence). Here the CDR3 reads CSARDPSRGTRANEQFF. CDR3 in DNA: TGCAGTGCTAGAGATCCGTCCAGAGGGACGCGGGCCAATGAGCAGTTCTTC.

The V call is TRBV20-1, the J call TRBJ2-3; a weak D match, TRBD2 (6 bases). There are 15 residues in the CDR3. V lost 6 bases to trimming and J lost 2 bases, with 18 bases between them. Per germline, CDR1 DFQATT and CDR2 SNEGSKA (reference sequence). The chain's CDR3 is CSARRGDYDTDTQYF. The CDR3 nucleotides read TGCAGTGCCCGGAGGGGAGACTACGACACAGATACGCAGTATTTT.

This CDR3 is CASSRLDSPNYGYTF. The CDR3 coding sequence is TGTGCCAGCAGCCGCCTTGACAGCCCTAACTATGGCTACACCTTC. The chain employs TRBV14 and TRBJ1-2, with a tentative D call TRBD1 (5 bases). This CDR3 is built from 15 residues. With 4 bases removed from V and 0 bases from J, the gap between germline ends came to 12 bases. Germline lookup yields CDR1 SGHDN and CDR2 FVKESK.

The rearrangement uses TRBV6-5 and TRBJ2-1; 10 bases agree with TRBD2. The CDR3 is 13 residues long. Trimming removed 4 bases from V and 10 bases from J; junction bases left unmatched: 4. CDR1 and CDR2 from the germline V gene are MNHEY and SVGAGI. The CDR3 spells CASSSILAGEQFF. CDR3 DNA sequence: TGTGCCAGCAGTTCCATACTAGCGGGGGAGCAGTTCTTC.

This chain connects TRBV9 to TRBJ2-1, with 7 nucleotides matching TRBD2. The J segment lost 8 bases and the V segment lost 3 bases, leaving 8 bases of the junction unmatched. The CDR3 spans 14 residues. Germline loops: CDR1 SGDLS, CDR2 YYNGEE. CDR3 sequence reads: CASSGAGTIDEQFF. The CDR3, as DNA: TGTGCCAGCAGCGGCGCCGGGACTATTGATGAGCAGTTCTTC.

The CDR3 protein is CATSRERPYRTDTQYF. The DNA for the CDR3 is TGTGCCACCAGCAGAGAGAGGCCCTACAGGACAGATACGCAGTATTTT. This chain joins TRBV15 and TRBJ2-3, with a weak D call TRBD1 (5 bases). CDR1 LNHNV and CDR2 YYDKDF come from the germline V gene (reference sequence). V was clipped by 0 bases and J by 3 bases, with 13 bases between them. The CDR3 contains 16 residues.

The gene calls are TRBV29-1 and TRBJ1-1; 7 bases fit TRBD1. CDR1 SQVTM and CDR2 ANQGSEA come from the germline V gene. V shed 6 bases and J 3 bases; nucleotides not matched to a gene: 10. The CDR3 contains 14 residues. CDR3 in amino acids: CSVLKGAKDTEAFF. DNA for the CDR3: TGCAGCGTCCTTAAGGGGGCTAAGGACACTGAAGCTTTCTTT.

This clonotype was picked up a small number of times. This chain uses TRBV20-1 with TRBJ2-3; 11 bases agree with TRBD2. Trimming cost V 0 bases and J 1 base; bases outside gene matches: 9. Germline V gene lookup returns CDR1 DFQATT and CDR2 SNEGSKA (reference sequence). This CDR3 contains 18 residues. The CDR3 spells CSARDSVTSGVGTDTQYF. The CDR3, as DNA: TGCAGTGCTAGAGACTCGGTGACTAGCGGGGTGGGCACAGATACGCAGTATTTT.

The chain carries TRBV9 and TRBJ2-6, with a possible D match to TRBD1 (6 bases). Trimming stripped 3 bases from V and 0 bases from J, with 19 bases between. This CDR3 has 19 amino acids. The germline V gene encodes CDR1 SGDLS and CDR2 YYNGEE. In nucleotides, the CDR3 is TGTGCCAGCAGCGAGACCGGACAGACCCAGAGCTCTGGGGCCAACGTCCTGACTTTC. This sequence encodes CASSETGQTQSSGANVLTF.

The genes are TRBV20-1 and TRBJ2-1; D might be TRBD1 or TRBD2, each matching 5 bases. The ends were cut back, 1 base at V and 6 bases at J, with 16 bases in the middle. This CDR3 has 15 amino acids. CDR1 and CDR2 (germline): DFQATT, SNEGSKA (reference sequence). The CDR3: CSARVPWGNLNEQFF. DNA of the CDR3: TGCAGTGCTAGAGTGCCGTGGGGGAACCTCAATGAGCAGTTCTTC.

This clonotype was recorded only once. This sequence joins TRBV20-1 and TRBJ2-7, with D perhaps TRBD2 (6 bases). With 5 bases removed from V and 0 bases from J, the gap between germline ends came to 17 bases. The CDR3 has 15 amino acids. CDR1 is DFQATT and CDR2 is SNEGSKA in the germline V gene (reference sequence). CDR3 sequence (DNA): TGCAGTGCTCCGTGGGCGGGGATAAGCTCCTACGAGCAGTACTTC. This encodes CSAPWAGISSYEQYF.

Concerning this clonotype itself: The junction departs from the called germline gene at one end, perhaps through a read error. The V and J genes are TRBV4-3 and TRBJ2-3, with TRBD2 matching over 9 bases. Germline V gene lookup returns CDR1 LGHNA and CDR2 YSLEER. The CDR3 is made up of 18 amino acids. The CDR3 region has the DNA TGCGCCAGCAGCCCAAGGGCAATGGCGGGGGGGAACACAGATACACAGTATTTT. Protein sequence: CASSPRAMAGGNTDTQYF.

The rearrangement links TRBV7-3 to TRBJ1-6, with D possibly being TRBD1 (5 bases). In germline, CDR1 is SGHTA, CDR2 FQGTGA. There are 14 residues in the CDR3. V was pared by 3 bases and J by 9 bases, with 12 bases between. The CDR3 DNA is TGTGCCAGCAGCTTGGGGCAGCGGAGTTCACCCCTCCACTTT. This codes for CASSLGQRSSPLHF.

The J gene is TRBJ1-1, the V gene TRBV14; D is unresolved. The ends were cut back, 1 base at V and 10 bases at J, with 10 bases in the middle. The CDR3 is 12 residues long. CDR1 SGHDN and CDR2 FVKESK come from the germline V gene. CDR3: CASSQAHIAAFF. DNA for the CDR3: TGTGCCAGCAGCCAAGCTCATATTGCAGCTTTCTTT.

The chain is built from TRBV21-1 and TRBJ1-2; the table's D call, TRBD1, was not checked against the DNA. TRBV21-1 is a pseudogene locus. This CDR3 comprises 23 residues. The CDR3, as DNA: TGTGCCAGCAGCAAATTCTCCACTAAGGTAGCGTTACACCATAGGGGTACAAACTATGGCTACACCTTC. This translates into CASSKFSTKVALHHRGTNYGYTF.

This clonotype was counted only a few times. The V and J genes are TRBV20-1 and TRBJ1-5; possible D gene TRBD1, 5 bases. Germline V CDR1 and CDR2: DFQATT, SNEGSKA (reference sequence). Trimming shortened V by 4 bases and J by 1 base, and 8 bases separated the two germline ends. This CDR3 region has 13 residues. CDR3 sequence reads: CSATRDSNQPQHF. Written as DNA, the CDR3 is TGCAGTGCTACCCGGGACAGCAATCAGCCCCAGCATTTT.

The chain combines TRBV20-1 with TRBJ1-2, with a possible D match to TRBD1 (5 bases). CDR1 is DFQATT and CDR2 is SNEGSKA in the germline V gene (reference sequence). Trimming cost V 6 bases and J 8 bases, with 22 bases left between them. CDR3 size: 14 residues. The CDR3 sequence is CSAESFGGNWGYTF. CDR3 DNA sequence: TGCAGTGCCGAATCCTTTGGGGGGAATTGGGGCTACACCTTC.

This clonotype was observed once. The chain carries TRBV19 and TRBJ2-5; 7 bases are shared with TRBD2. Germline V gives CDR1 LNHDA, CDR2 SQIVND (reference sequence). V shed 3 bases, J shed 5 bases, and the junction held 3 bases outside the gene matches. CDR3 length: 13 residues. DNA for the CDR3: TGTGCCAGTAGTATGACTAGCCGGGAGACCCAGTACTTC. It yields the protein CASSMTSRETQYF.

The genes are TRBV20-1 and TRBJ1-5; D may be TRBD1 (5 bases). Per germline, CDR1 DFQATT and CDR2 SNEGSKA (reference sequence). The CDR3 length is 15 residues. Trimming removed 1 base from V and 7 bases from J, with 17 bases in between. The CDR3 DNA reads TGCAGTGCTAGAGGGATTGGGGGAGAAGGGCAGCCCCAGCATTTT. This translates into CSARGIGGEGQPQHF.

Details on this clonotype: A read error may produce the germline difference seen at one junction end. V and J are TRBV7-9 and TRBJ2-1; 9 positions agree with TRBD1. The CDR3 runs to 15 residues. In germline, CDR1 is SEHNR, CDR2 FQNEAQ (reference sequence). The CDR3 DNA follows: TGTGCCGGCAGCTCGACAGGGGGTGCGTACAATGAGCAGTTCTTC. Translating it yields CAGSSTGGAYNEQFF.

CDR3 residues: CASSFSGGKDTQYF. The CDR3 coding sequence is TGTGCCAGCAGCTTCAGCGGGGGAAAAGATACGCAGTATTTT. This chain links TRBV7-8 with TRBJ2-3, with TRBD2 identical over 8 bases. The CDR3 sequence is 14 residues long. Germline V lookup: CDR1 SGHVS, CDR2 FQNEAQ. The ends lost 3 bases at V and 5 bases at J; junction bases unmatched: 4. Looking up the rest from reference TRBV7-8 and TRBJ2-3 gives the full variable domain: GAGVSQSPRYKVAKRGQDVALRCDPISGHVSLFWYQQALGQGPEFLTYFQNEAQLDKSGLPSDRFFAERPEGSVSTLKIQRTQQEDSAVYLCASSFSGGKDTQYFGPGTRLTVL.

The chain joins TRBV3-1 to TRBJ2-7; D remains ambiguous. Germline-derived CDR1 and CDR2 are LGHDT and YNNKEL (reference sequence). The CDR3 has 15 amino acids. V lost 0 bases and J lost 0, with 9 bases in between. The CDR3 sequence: CASSQDRILSYEQYF. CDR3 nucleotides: TGTGCCAGCAGCCAAGATCGGATACTCTCCTACGAGCAGTACTTC.

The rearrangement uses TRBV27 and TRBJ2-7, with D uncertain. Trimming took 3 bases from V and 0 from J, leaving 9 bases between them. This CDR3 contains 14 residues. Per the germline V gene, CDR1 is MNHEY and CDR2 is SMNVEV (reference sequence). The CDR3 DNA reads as TGTGCCAGCAGTTTGGGCAGAAGCTCCTACGAGCAGTACTTC. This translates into CASSLGRSSYEQYF.